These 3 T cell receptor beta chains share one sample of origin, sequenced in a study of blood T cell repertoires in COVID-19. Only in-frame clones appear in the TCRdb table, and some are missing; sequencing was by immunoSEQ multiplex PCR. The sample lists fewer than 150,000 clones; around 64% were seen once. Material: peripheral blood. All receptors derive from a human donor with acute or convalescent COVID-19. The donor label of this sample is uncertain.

In DNA, the CDR3 is TGTGCCAGCAGTTCCAGCCCCGGGGGCAATCAGCCCCAGCATTTT. Protein product: CASSSSPGGNQPQHF. This chain joins TRBV27 and TRBJ1-5; unclear D gene. Looked up from germline, CDR1 is MNHEY and CDR2 is SMNVEV (reference sequence). This CDR3 contains 15 residues. V was clipped by 4 bases and J by 2 bases, with 12 bases between them.

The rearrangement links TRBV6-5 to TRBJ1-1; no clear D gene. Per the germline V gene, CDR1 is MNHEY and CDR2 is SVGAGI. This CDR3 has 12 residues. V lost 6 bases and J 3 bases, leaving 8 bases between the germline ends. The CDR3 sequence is CASSQLHTEAFF. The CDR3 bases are TGTGCCAGCAGCCAACTTCACACTGAAGCTTTCTTT.

The CDR3 DNA sequence: TGTGCCAGCTCACCTGTACTGACTTCCTACGAGCAGTACTTC. Protein: CASSPVLTSYEQYF. The chain joins TRBV18 to TRBJ2-7; the D is unclear. V was trimmed by 3 bases and J by 1 base, leaving 10 bases between them. Germline V lookup: CDR1 KGHSH, CDR2 LQKENI. This CDR3 is 14 amino acids long.